This entry lists 24 T cell receptor beta chains sequenced from one sample in a study of a mutant IDH1 vaccine in newly diagnosed glioma. Time point here: week 47, end of study. Vaccine doses each comprised 300 ug of mutant IDH1 20-mer peptide, with topical imiquimod. These receptors' antigens are unknown. Assay used: immunoSEQ multiplex PCR; TCRdb lists only in-frame clones, some missing. Of roughly 86,000 clones in the sample, more than 80% were seen once. The source material was PBMCs, sampled from a glioma patient whose treatment included an IDH1 peptide vaccine. These receptor sequences come from a man between 35 and 55 years old with glioma.

This clone appeared once. The gene calls are TRBV7-2 and TRBJ2-7; D is tentatively TRBD1 or TRBD2 (7 bases each). CDR3 length: 15 residues. Trimming shortened V by 5 bases and J by 2 bases, and 16 bases separated the two germline ends. Germline V CDR1 and CDR2: SGHTA, FQGNSA. The CDR3 region is CASSGRAGGAYEQYF. The CDR3 bases are TGTGCCAGCAGCGGCCGGGCAGGGGGGGCCTACGAGCAGTACTTC.

This clone appeared a single time. V is TRBV6-5 and J is TRBJ2-7; D is unresolved. CDR1 MNHEY and CDR2 SVGAGI come from the germline V gene. The CDR3 is 14 amino acids. V was clipped by 0 bases and J by 5 bases, with 11 bases between them. The CDR3, as DNA: TGTGCCAGCAGTTACTCGCTAGACGCCCACGAGCAGTACTTC. Amino acids: CASSYSLDAHEQYF.

The chain uses TRBV5-1 and TRBJ2-1; 9 nucleotides match TRBD2. CDR1 and CDR2 from the germline V gene are SGHRS and YFSETQ. J lost 0 bases, V lost 0 bases, and 7 bases had no gene match. The CDR3 loop spans 18 amino acids. For the CDR3, the DNA is TGCGCCAGCAGCTTGGTGGCGGGAGGGCCATTCTCCTACAATGAGCAGTTCTTC. It is translated as CASSLVAGGPFSYNEQFF.

This clone was seen more than once but under ten times. The rearrangement uses TRBV7-9 and TRBJ1-5, with D hard to call. Trimming removed 0 bases from V and 1 base from J, with 4 bases in between. Germline CDR1 SEHNR, CDR2 FQNEAQ (reference sequence). This CDR3 comprises 14 residues. The CDR3 here is CASSLAGSNQPQHF. CDR3 DNA sequence: TGTGCCAGCAGCTTAGCGGGCAGCAATCAGCCCCAGCATTTT.

This clone was observed a handful of times. The V gene is TRBV4-2, the J gene TRBJ1-2; D is unresolved. Trimming left V 6 bases short and J 2 bases short, with 13 bases between. Germline CDR1 LGHNA, CDR2 YNFKEQ. The length of the CDR3 is 14 residues. Written as DNA, the CDR3 is TGTGCCAGCAGACAGAGAGGGTTAAACTATGGCTACACCTTC. It encodes CASRQRGLNYGYTF.

The V gene is TRBV29-1, the J gene TRBJ1-2; D not resolved. The V gene's germline CDR1 is SQVTM and CDR2 ANQGSEA. This CDR3 contains 14 residues. V shed 4 bases and J shed 4 bases, with 16 bases lying between them. CDR3 loop: CSVAPWQSGYGYTF. DNA of the CDR3: TGCAGCGTTGCGCCGTGGCAGTCTGGCTATGGCTACACCTTC.

The CDR3 is CASSLAQLGTDTQYF. The CDR3 DNA follows: TGCGCCAGCAGCTTGGCGCAGTTAGGCACAGATACGCAGTATTTT. V usage is TRBV5-1 and J usage is TRBJ2-3; D remains ambiguous. V was clipped by 0 bases and J by 1 base, with 9 bases between them. Germline CDR1 reads SGHRS; CDR2 reads YFSETQ. The CDR3 length is 15 residues.

The chain combines TRBV9 with TRBJ2-2; 8 positions match TRBD2. The germline V gene has CDR1 SGDLS and CDR2 YYNGEE. CDR3 length: 15 amino acids. V lost 4 bases, J lost 4 bases, and 6 bases stayed unmatched. Written as DNA, the CDR3 is TGTGCCAGCAGCCCGATCACTAGCGGCACCGGGGAGCTGTTTTTT. Protein: CASSPITSGTGELFF.

This clone was found a few times. This chain links TRBV2 with TRBJ1-2; D gene unclear. This CDR3 has 15 residues. Germline assignment: CDR1 SNHLY and CDR2 FYNNEI. Between the trimmed V and J ends, which lost 5 bases and 0 bases, there was a span of 13 bases. CDR3 amino acids: CASSPSQNSNYGYTF. The DNA for the CDR3 is TGTGCCAGCAGTCCCTCGCAGAATTCTAACTATGGCTACACCTTC.

The rearrangement uses TRBV5-8 and TRBJ2-2, with D unclear. V shed 0 bases and J shed 1 base, with 7 bases lying between them. There are 15 residues in the CDR3. Looked up from germline, CDR1 is SGHTS and CDR2 is YDEGEE. In DNA, the CDR3 is TGTGCCAGCAGCTTGGTCCGGGTGAACACCGGGGAGCTGTTTTTT. Its translation: CASSLVRVNTGELFF.

This clone occurred once. This chain connects TRBV5-1 to TRBJ2-5; D is uncertain. Trimming removed 1 base at V and 5 bases at J, with 3 bases between. Germline loops: CDR1 SGHRS, CDR2 YFSETQ. This CDR3 has 11 amino acids. CDR3 DNA sequence: TGCGCCAGCAGCTTGCGGGAGACCCAGTACTTC. It translates to CASSLRETQYF. Using reference TRBV5-1 and TRBJ2-5 for the parts outside the CDR3, the full variable domain is KAGVTQTPRYLIKTRGQQVTLSCSPISGHRSVSWYQQTPGQGLQFLFEYFSETQRNKGNFPGRFSGRQFSNSRSEMNVSTLELGDSALYLCASSLRETQYFGPGTRLLVL.

This clone was seen a few times. The chain couples TRBV29-1 to TRBJ1-1, with TRBD1 matching over 7 bases. V shed 3 bases, J shed 3 bases, and the junction held 4 bases outside the gene matches. The CDR3 extends over 13 amino acids. CDR1 is SQVTM, CDR2 ANQGSEA, per germline. Written as DNA, the CDR3 is TGCAGCGTTGATACAGGGGCGGACACTGAAGCTTTCTTT. Encoded protein: CSVDTGADTEAFF.

This sequence joins TRBV6-5 and TRBJ1-1, with 7 bases lining up with TRBD1. This CDR3 has 16 residues. CDR1 is MNHEY, CDR2 SVGAGI, per germline. V shed 1 base, J shed 4 bases, and the junction held 9 bases outside the gene matches. CDR3 DNA sequence: TGTGCCAGCAGTTACTACGTGACAGGGAGTGGCACTGAAGCTTTCTTT. This encodes CASSYYVTGSGTEAFF.

The count of this clone is one. V gene TRBV12-5 combines with J gene TRBJ2-2; perhaps D is TRBD1 or TRBD2 (5 bases each). The germline gives CDR1 LGHNT, CDR2 FRNRAP. With 6 bases removed from V and 5 bases from J, the gap between germline ends came to 19 bases. The length of the CDR3 is 16 residues. The CDR3 protein is CASGWGKGGWTGELFF. The CDR3 DNA reads TGTGCTAGTGGATGGGGGAAAGGCGGGTGGACCGGGGAGCTGTTTTTT. The whole variable domain, remainder taken from reference TRBV12-5 and TRBJ2-2, is DARVTQTPRHKVTEMGQEVTMRCQPILGHNTVFWYRQTMMQGLELLAYFRNRAPLDDSGMPKDRFSAEMPDATLATLKIQPSEPRDSAVYFCASGWGKGGWTGELFFGEGSRLTVL.

This clone was observed a single time. The chain links TRBV5-1 to TRBJ1-1, with 7 nucleotides matching TRBD1. V shed 2 bases, J shed 7 bases, and the junction held 8 bases outside the gene matches. The CDR3 sequence is 14 residues long. Germline lookup yields CDR1 SGHRS and CDR2 YFSETQ. CDR3 sequence: CASSLLTGDSEAFF. Written as DNA, the CDR3 is TGCGCCAGCAGCTTACTCACAGGGGATAGTGAAGCTTTCTTT.

The chain is built from TRBV10-1 and TRBJ2-7; D may be TRBD1 (5 bases). Trimming removed 4 bases at V and 3 bases at J, with 7 bases between. CDR3 length: 12 amino acids. Germline V lookup: CDR1 WNHNN, CDR2 SYGVQD (reference sequence). CDR3 sequence: CASSARGYEQYF. The CDR3 DNA follows: TGCGCCAGCAGTGCTAGGGGCTACGAGCAGTACTTC.

The rearrangement uses TRBV6-5 and TRBJ2-7; the D is unclear. Per germline, CDR1 MNHEY and CDR2 SVGAGI. This CDR3 contains 11 residues. The germline V and J ends were trimmed by 7 bases and 6 bases, with 10 bases remaining between them. The CDR3 nucleotides read TGTGCCAGCACTTCAATCGGCGAGCAGTACTTC. Translating it yields CASTSIGEQYF.

The gene calls are TRBV6-1 and TRBJ2-5, with a weak D call TRBD1 (6 bases). From germline, CDR1 is MNHNS and CDR2 SASEGT. This CDR3 is 15 amino acids long. Trimming took 6 bases from V and 2 from J, leaving 16 bases between them. In nucleotides, the CDR3 is TGTGCCAGCAGAGCCCGGGACATAAGTCAAGAGACCCAGTACTTC. Protein product: CASRARDISQETQYF.

J is TRBJ1-2 and V is TRBV2, with 7 bases aligning to TRBD1. The CDR3 runs 14 residues. Germline CDR1 is SNHLY and CDR2 is FYNNEI. Trimming cost V 6 bases and J 5 bases; bases outside gene matches: 9. The chain's CDR3 is CASSADREVYGYTF. The CDR3 bases are TGTGCCAGCAGCGCAGACAGGGAGGTTTATGGCTACACCTTC. Combining the CDR3 with reference TRBV2 and TRBJ1-2 gives the whole variable domain EPEVTQTPSHQVTQMGQEVILRCVPISNHLYFYWYRQILGQKVEFLVSFYNNEISEKSEIFDDQFSVERPDGSNFTLKIRSTKLEDSAMYFCASSADREVYGYTFGSGTRLTVV.

The V and J genes are TRBV28 and TRBJ2-7, with TRBD2 matching 13 bases. Germline V lookup: CDR1 MDHEN, CDR2 SYDVKM. The CDR3 is made up of 15 amino acids. Trimming at V came to 3 bases and at J to 4 bases, leaving 3 bases not matched to a gene. CDR3 sequence (DNA): TGTGCCAGCAGTTTGCCACTAGCGGGAGGGTACGAGCAGTACTTC. It translates to CASSLPLAGGYEQYF. Complete variable domain (other parts from reference TRBV28 and TRBJ2-7): DVKVTQSSRYLVKRTGEKVFLECVQDMDHENMFWYRQDPGLGLRLIYFSYDVKMKEKGDIPEGYSVSREKKERFSLILESASTNQTSMYLCASSLPLAGGYEQYFGPGTRLTVT.

This sequence joins TRBV2 and TRBJ1-3; TRBD1 might be the D (5 bases). The CDR3 loop spans 13 amino acids. Trimming removed 6 bases from V and 4 bases from J, with 10 bases in between. CDR1 and CDR2 from the germline V gene are SNHLY and FYNNEI. CDR3 amino acids: CASSGGPGNTIYF. Here the CDR3 DNA reads TGTGCCAGCAGCGGGGGACCGGGAAACACCATATATTTT.

The sample holds a few counts of this clone. V and J are TRBV6-5 and TRBJ1-1; D is undetermined. CDR1 and CDR2 (germline): MNHEY, SVGAGI. V lost 0 bases and J 7 bases, leaving 12 bases between the germline ends. This CDR3 spans 14 amino acids. The CDR3 DNA sequence: TGTGCCAGCAGTTACTCGATGTCTTTGAGTGAAGCTTTCTTT. It yields the protein CASSYSMSLSEAFF.

The gene calls are TRBV5-6 and TRBJ2-4; 10 bases fit TRBD1. After removal of 0 bases from V and 2 bases from J, the junction contained 5 bases not matched to a gene. The CDR3 has 17 residues. Germline CDR1 reads SGHDT; CDR2 reads YYEEEE. The CDR3 reads CASSLVGDRGSKNIQYF. The CDR3 DNA reads TGTGCCAGCAGCTTGGTTGGGGACAGGGGTTCCAAAAACATTCAGTACTTC.

This clone was counted a single time. V usage is TRBV7-2 and J usage is TRBJ1-5; maybe TRBD1 (6 bases). The V end was cut by 3 bases, the J end by 3 bases, with 6 bases between. Germline CDR1 SGHTA, CDR2 FQGNSA. The CDR3 is 13 amino acids. The CDR3 is CASSLGANQPQHF. The CDR3 DNA reads TGTGCCAGCAGCTTGGGGGCCAATCAGCCCCAGCATTTT.